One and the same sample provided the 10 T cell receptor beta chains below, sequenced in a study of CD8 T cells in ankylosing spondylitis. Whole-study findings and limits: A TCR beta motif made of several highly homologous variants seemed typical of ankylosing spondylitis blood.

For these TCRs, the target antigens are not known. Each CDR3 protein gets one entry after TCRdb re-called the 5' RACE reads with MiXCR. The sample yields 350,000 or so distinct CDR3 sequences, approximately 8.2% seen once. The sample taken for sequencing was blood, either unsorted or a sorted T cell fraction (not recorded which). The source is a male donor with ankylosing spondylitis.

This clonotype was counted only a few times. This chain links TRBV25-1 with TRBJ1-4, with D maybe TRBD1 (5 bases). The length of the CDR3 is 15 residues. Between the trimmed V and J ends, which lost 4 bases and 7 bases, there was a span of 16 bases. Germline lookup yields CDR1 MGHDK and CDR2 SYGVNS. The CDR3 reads CASSGRARGPEKLFF. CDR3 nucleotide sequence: TGTGCCAGCAGTGGCCGGGCACGGGGCCCTGAAAAACTGTTTTTT.

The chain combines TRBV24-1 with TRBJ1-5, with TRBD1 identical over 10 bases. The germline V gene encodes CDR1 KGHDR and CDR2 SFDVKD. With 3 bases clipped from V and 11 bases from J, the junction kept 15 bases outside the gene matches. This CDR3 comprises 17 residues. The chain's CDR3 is CATSDTGTGALPKAQHF. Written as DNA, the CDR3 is TGTGCCACCAGTGATACCGGGACAGGGGCCCTTCCCAAGGCCCAGCATTTT.

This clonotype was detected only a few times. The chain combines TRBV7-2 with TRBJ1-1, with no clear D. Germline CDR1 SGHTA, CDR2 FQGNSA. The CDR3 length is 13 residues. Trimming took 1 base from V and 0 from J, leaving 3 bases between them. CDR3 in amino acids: CASSLVVNTEAFF. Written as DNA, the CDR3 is TGTGCCAGCAGCTTAGTAGTGAACACTGAAGCTTTCTTT.

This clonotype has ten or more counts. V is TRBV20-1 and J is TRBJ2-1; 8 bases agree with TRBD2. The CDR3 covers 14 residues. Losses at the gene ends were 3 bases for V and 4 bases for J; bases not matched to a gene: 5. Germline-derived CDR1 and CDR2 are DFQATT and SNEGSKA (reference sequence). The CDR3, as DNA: TGCAGTGCTAGCGTCGGGAGGGGGTACAATGAGCAGTTCTTC. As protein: CSASVGRGYNEQFF.

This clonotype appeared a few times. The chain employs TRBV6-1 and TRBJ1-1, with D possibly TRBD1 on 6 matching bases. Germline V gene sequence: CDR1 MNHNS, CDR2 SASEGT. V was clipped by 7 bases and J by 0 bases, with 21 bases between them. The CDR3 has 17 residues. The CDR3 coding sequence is TGTGCCAGCATTCCTTCCGACAGGTCTTACATGAACACTGAAGCTTTCTTT. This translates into CASIPSDRSYMNTEAFF.

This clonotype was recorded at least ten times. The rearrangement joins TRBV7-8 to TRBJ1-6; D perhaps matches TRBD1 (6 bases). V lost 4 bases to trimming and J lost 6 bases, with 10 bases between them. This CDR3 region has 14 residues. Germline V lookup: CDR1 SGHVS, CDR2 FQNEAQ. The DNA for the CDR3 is TGTGCCAGCAGCTCCGGACAGATTAATTCACCCCTCCACTTT. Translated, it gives CASSSGQINSPLHF.

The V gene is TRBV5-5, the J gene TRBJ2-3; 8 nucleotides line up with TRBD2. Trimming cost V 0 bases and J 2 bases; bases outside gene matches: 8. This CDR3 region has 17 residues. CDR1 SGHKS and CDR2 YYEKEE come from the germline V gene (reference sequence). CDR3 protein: CASSLAGASGFTDTQYF. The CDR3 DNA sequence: TGTGCCAGCAGCTTGGCCGGCGCTAGCGGGTTCACAGATACGCAGTATTTT.

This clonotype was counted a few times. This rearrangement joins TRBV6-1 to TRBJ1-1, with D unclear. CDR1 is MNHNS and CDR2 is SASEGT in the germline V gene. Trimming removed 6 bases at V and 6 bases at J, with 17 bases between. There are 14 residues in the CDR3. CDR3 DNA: TGTGCCAGCAGGAAGGGTCTTTGGGAGGCTGAAGCTTTCTTT. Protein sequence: CASRKGLWEAEAFF.

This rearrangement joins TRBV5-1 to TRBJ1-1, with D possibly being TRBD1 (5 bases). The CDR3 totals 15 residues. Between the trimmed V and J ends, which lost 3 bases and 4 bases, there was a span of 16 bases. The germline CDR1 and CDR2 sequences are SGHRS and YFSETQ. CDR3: CASSSTSGARTEAFF. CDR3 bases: TGCGCCAGCAGCTCGACAAGCGGGGCACGCACTGAAGCTTTCTTT.

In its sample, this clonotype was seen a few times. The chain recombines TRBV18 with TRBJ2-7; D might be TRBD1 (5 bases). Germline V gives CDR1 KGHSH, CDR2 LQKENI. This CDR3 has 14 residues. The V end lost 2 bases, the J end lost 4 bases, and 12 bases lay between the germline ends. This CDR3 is CASSPVTDSYEQYF. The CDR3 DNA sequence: TGTGCCAGCTCACCAGTGACAGACAGTTACGAGCAGTACTTC.